One and the same sample provided the 19 T cell receptor beta chains below, sequenced in a study of vaccination effects on CD4 cells after COVID-19. Their recognized antigens are unknown. Expansion of antigen-specific CD4+ T cells with viral peptide pools was carried out by the ViraFEST assay before sequencing. When less than 11 days of culture had elapsed, CD4+ T cells were isolated. Two doses of either BNT162b2 or mRNA-1273 were given to each participant. Sequenced by immunoSEQ multiplex PCR; TCRdb stores in-frame clones only, minus some. The table lists 84,000 or so clones, about three quarters of them singletons. The material sequenced was CD4+ T cells from PBMCs cultured with HCoV-OC43 spike peptides, taken after COVID-19 vaccination. Subset specified: HCoV-OC43 spike overlapping peptide pool stimulation. The origin of the receptors is a human donor who received a COVID-19 vaccine.

V is TRBV10-3 and J is TRBJ2-5, with D hard to call. This CDR3 contains 13 residues. From germline, CDR1 is ENHRY and CDR2 SYGVKD. V lost 4 bases to trimming and J lost 3 bases, with 9 bases between them. CDR3 amino acids: CAISVGTEETQYF. The CDR3 DNA is TGTGCCATCAGTGTCGGTACCGAAGAGACCCAGTACTTC.

The chain is built from TRBV2 and TRBJ1-5; D ambiguous. V shed 8 bases and J shed 6 bases, with 11 bases lying between them. There are 12 residues in the CDR3. Germline CDR1 is SNHLY and CDR2 is FYNNEI. The CDR3 protein is CASGDYSQPQHF. The CDR3 region has the DNA TGTGCCAGCGGCGATTATAGTCAGCCCCAGCATTTT.

The chain is built from TRBV6-6 and TRBJ1-5; a weak D match, TRBD1 (6 bases). Trimming cost V 5 bases and J 7 bases, with 15 bases left between them. The CDR3 is 14 residues long. The germline CDR1 and CDR2 sequences are MNHNY and SVGAGI (reference sequence). CDR3 sequence: CASSLGQPRQPQHF. DNA of the CDR3: TGTGCCAGCAGTCTAGGACAGCCTCGACAGCCCCAGCATTTT.

The chain has TRBV24-1 and TRBJ1-2; TRBD1 agrees at 10 bases. V gave up 4 bases and J gave up 6 bases; unmatched junction bases: 4. The CDR3 length is 14 residues. Per the germline V gene, CDR1 is KGHDR and CDR2 is SFDVKD. The CDR3 reads CATSDFDRGHGYTF. The CDR3 region has the DNA TGTGCCACCAGTGACTTCGACAGGGGGCATGGCTACACCTTC.

J is TRBJ2-4 and V is TRBV3-1 (or the pseudogene TRBV3-2); tentatively, D is TRBD1 (6 bases). The CDR3 extends over 17 amino acids. Germline values: CDR1 LGHDT, CDR2 YNNKEL (reference sequence). V was clipped by 1 base and J by 2 bases, with 15 bases between them. DNA for the CDR3: TGTGCCAGCAGCCAAGCGGGCAGGGGCGCTACCAAAAACATTCAGTACTTC. Amino acid sequence: CASSQAGRGATKNIQYF.

The V gene is TRBV6-5, the J gene TRBJ2-4, with 11 bases that match TRBD2. CDR3 length equals 15 residues. V was pared by 6 bases and J by 7 bases, with 8 bases of the junction left unmatched. Germline CDR1 reads MNHEY; CDR2 reads SVGAGI. CDR3 protein: CASRGTSGRTNIQYF. DNA of the CDR3: TGTGCCAGCAGAGGGACTAGCGGACGAACGAACATTCAGTACTTC.

The rearrangement uses TRBV6-1 and TRBJ1-5, with 9 bases lining up with TRBD1. This CDR3 comprises 16 residues. Per the germline V gene, CDR1 is MNHNS and CDR2 is SASEGT. Trimming at V came to 4 bases and at J to 7 bases, leaving 11 bases not matched to a gene. CDR3 protein: CASSAKRTGVQQPQHF. CDR3 coding DNA: TGTGCCAGCAGTGCGAAACGGACAGGGGTCCAGCAGCCCCAGCATTTT.

The chain couples TRBV7-3 to TRBJ2-5; TRBD1 agrees at 8 bases. The CDR3 totals 15 residues. Trimming cost V 5 bases and J 5 bases; bases outside gene matches: 10. Per the germline V gene, CDR1 is SGHTA and CDR2 is FQGTGA. The CDR3 nucleotides read TGTGCCAGCAGCCCTCACAGGGGGGATATTGAGACCCAGTACTTC. Protein: CASSPHRGDIETQYF.

J is TRBJ2-2 and V is TRBV5-1; TRBD1 might be the D (5 bases). Germline loops: CDR1 SGHRS, CDR2 YFSETQ. Between the trimmed V and J ends, which lost 5 bases and 0 bases, there was a span of 11 bases. This CDR3 is 15 amino acids long. As DNA, the CDR3 is TGCGCCAGCAGTTTACAGGATCCGAACACCGGGGAGCTGTTTTTT. Protein sequence: CASSLQDPNTGELFF.

V and J are TRBV7-8 and TRBJ1-2, with TRBD1 as a possible D gene (5 bases). The V end was cut by 0 bases, the J end by 4 bases, with 9 bases between. Germline values: CDR1 SGHVS, CDR2 FQNEAQ. The CDR3 loop spans 14 amino acids. This chain's CDR3 is CASSLAGGTYGYTF. The DNA of the CDR3 is TGTGCCAGCAGCTTAGCCGGGGGGACCTATGGCTACACCTTC.

The chain uses TRBV6-6 and TRBJ2-7; tentative D call: TRBD2 (6 bases). CDR1 and CDR2 from the germline V gene are MNHNY and SVGAGI (reference sequence). V lost 6 bases to trimming and J lost 2 bases, with 17 bases between them. This CDR3 has 15 residues. CDR3 in amino acids: CASSSDGRPTYEQYV. Here the CDR3 DNA reads TGTGCCAGCAGCTCCGACGGGAGACCAACCTACGAGCAGTACGTC.

The rearrangement uses TRBV18 and TRBJ2-1; D unclear. Germline V gene data show CDR1 as KGHSH and CDR2 as LQKENI. The CDR3 contains 17 residues. Deletions cut 1 base from V and 1 base from J, with 14 bases between. Here the CDR3 reads CASSPLPATLSYNEQFF. The CDR3, as DNA: TGTGCCAGCTCACCACTCCCCGCTACTCTATCCTACAATGAGCAGTTCTTC.

This clone showed up just a few times. At one end, the junction sequence differs from germline, possibly due to a read error. The V and J genes are TRBV19 and TRBJ2-5; no clear D. The CDR3 consists of 14 residues. Per germline, CDR1 LNHDA and CDR2 SQIVND (reference sequence). CDR3 sequence (DNA): TGTGCCAGCAGTACCGGCTCTAGATCTTCGGCCCAGTACTTC. As protein: CASSTGSRSSAQYF. The full variable domain, completed using reference TRBV19 and TRBJ2-5, is DGGITQSPKYLFRKEGQNVTLSCEQNLNHDAMYWYRQDPGQGLRLIYYSQIVNDFQKGDIAEGYSVSREKKESFPLTVTSAQKNPTAFYLCASSTGSRSSAQYFGPGTRLLVL.

This clone was observed once. The CDR3 here is CASSLGTSSDTQYF. The CDR3 DNA sequence: TGCGCCAGCAGCTTGGGGACTAGCTCAGATACGCAGTATTTT. The V call is TRBV5-1, the J call TRBJ2-3, with 8 bases that match TRBD2. The J segment lost 4 bases and the V segment lost 0 bases, leaving 1 base of the junction unmatched. The germline gives CDR1 SGHRS, CDR2 YFSETQ. This CDR3 has 14 amino acids.

The CDR3 spells CASRDRGVTGELFF. The CDR3 DNA sequence: TGTGCCAGTAGGGACAGGGGGGTAACCGGGGAGCTGTTTTTT. The chain couples TRBV19 to TRBJ2-2; 10 nucleotides align to TRBD1. This CDR3 has 14 amino acids. CDR1 and CDR2 from the germline V gene are LNHDA and SQIVND (reference sequence). Unmatched junction bases numbered 3, after V lost 6 bases and J lost 5 bases.

Concerning this clone: Other DNA sequences of this sample code for an identical CDR3. The chain has TRBV5-1 and TRBJ2-6; the D is unclear. Germline loops: CDR1 SGHRS, CDR2 YFSETQ. The CDR3 is made up of 15 amino acids. Between the trimmed V and J ends, which lost 0 bases and 3 bases, there was a span of 7 bases. CDR3 sequence: CASSLGGVGANVLTF. CDR3 nucleotides: TGCGCCAGCAGCTTGGGAGGAGTTGGGGCCAACGTCCTGACTTTC.

The rearrangement joins TRBV19 to TRBJ1-2, with a weak D call TRBD1 (5 bases). Germline V gene data show CDR1 as LNHDA and CDR2 as SQIVND (reference sequence). The CDR3 length is 13 residues. The ends were cut back, 5 bases at V and 4 bases at J, with 11 bases in the middle. CDR3 loop: CASSSGTRYGYTF. Here the CDR3 DNA reads TGTGCCAGTAGTTCCGGGACCCGCTATGGCTACACCTTC.

The CDR3 sequence is CASSYSLGLAGDGGELFF. As DNA, the CDR3 is TGTGCCAGCAGTTACTCTTTGGGACTAGCGGGGGACGGCGGGGAGCTGTTTTTT. V usage is TRBV6-2 or TRBV6-3 and J usage is TRBJ2-2; 14 bases line up with TRBD2. Losses at the gene ends were 0 bases for V and 7 bases for J; bases not matched to a gene: 7. The CDR3 totals 18 residues. CDR1 and CDR2 (germline): MNHEY, SVGEGT.

This clone was counted between two and nine times. The chain has TRBV9 and TRBJ1-6, with D perhaps TRBD1 (5 bases). V lost 3 bases and J lost 9, with 13 bases in between. The length of the CDR3 is 14 residues. The germline gives CDR1 SGDLS, CDR2 YYNGEE. Written as DNA, the CDR3 is TGTGCCAGCAGCGAGAGGGGTTTACTTTCACCCCTCCACTTT. Translation: CASSERGLLSPLHF.